This TCR beta chain was sequenced for a study of T-cell memory formation after mild COVID-19. About the study: Largely, TCR clusters stayed within a single donor.

There are many counts of this clonotype. Its antigen is still unknown. Germline values: CDR1 MNHNY, CDR2 SVGAGI (reference sequence). Trimming left V 6 bases short and J 2 bases short, with 11 bases between. The CDR3 loop spans 13 amino acids. Regarding the study as a whole: Mostly located in CM and EM were contracting CD4+ clones, with contracting CD8+ clones located in EMRA. Researchers found some responding clones in pre-infection memory, a sign that cross-reactive memory joined.

In TCRdb, the 5' RACE reads were re-called with MiXCR into one record per CDR3 protein. Counted here are about 410,000 distinct CDR3 sequences, around 17% occurring once; the ten biggest clones make up about 22%. The sequencing sample was made of PBMCs or a T cell subset sorted from them (not recorded which). V gene TRBV6-6 combines with J gene TRBJ2-7, with D tentatively TRBD1 or TRBD2 (5 bases each). This clonotype was sampled from a man in his late teens or twenties who had mild COVID-19 (a few samples of this study predate the infection). Cell type and time point are not known. For the CDR3, the DNA is TGTGCCAGCAGCCGTGGGGGTACCTACGAGCAGTACTTC. This gives the protein CASSRGGTYEQYF.